This T cell receptor beta chain was observed in a study of cytomegalovirus exposure and HLA in healthy donors. Study-wide results and limits: A later analysis revealed that TCR association rates differed between HLA loci, peaking at DRB1 and bottoming out at HLA-C. Reports described diagnosis of cytomegalovirus status by the classifier as highly specific and sensitive.

PCR was performed using 60 Vbeta and 13 Jbeta primers. The data were produced by immunoSEQ multiplex PCR, yet TCRdb's version contains in-frame clones alone and is incomplete. The sample comprises 90,000 to 110,000 clones, roughly 80% of which are singletons, and 6.9% rests with the top ten. Germline loops: CDR1 MNHEY, CDR2 SMNVEV (reference sequence). The CDR3 loop spans 13 amino acids. Between the trimmed V and J ends, which lost 8 bases and 3 bases, there was a span of 13 bases. Turning to this clone: The antigen is unknown.

This TCR was sampled from a man aged 30 to 45 in good health and CMV-seropositive. Specimen: PBMCs. This rearrangement joins TRBV27 to TRBJ1-1, with no clear D. The CDR3 nucleotides read TGTGCCAGCCGCTTCAGTGGAGACACTGAAGCTTTCTTT. Translation: CASRFSGDTEAFF.